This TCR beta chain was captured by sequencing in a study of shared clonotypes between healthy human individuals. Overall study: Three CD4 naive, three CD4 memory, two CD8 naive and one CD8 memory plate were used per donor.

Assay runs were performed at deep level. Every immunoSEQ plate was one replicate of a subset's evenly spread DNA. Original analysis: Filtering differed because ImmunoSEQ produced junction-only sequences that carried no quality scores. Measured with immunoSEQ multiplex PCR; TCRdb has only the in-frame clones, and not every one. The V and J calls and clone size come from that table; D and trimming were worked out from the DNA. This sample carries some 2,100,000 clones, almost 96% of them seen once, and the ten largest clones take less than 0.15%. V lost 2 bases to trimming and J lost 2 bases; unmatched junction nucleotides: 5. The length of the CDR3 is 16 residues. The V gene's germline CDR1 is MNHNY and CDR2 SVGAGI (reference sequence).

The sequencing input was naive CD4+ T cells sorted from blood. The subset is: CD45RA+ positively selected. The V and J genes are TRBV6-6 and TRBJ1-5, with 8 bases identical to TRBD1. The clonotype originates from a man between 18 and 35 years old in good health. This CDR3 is CASSYEQGVGNQPQHF. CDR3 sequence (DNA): TGTGCCAGCAGTTACGAACAGGGGGTTGGCAATCAGCCCCAGCATTTT.